The sample holds many counts of the clone carrying this TCR beta chain. What it binds is not known. The data stem from a study of cytomegalovirus exposure and HLA in healthy donors. Whole-study results and caveats: Later analysis suggested links between common viral pathogens and several top significant clusters. Exclusion applied to some V segments, including TRBV6-2 and TRBV6-3, as they were indistinguishable.

The V end was cut by 4 bases, the J end by 2 bases, with 16 bases between. Per the germline V gene, CDR1 is SQVTM and CDR2 is ANQGSEA. CDR3 length: 15 residues. A multiplex PCR was run with 60 Vbeta primers and 13 Jbeta primers. TCRdb keeps only in-frame clones here, not all; method: immunoSEQ multiplex PCR. The table has some 180,000 clones, roughly 8.7% seen once. The chain uses TRBV29-1 and TRBJ2-3; TRBD1 might be the D (5 bases). This sequence was found in a woman aged 25 to 39 in good health and CMV-seropositive. Sequencing was done on a sample of PBMCs. The CDR3 spells CSVGESKGVTDTQYF. DNA for the CDR3: TGCAGCGTTGGAGAAAGTAAAGGGGTCACAGATACGCAGTATTTT.